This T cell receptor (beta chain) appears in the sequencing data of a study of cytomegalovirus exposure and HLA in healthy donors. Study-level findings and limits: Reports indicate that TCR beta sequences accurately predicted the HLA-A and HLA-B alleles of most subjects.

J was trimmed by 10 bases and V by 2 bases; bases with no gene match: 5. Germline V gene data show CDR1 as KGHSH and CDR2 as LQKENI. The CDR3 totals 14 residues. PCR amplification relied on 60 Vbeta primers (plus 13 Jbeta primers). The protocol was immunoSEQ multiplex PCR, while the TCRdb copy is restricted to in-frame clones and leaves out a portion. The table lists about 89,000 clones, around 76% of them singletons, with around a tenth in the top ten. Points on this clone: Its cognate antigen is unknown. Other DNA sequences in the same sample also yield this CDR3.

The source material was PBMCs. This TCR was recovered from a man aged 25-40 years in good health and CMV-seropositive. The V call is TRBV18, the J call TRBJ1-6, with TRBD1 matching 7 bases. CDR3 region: CASSPGQGGSPLHF. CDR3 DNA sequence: TGTGCCAGCTCACCAGGCCAGGGGGGATCACCCCTCCACTTT.